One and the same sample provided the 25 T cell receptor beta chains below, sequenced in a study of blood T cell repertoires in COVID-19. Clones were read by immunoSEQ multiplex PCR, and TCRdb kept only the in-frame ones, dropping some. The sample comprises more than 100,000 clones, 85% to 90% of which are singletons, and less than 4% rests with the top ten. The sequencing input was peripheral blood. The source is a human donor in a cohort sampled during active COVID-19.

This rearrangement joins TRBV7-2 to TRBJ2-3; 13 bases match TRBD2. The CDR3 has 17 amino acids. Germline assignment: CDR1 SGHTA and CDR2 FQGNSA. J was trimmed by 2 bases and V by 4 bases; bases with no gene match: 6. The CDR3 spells CASSSRGLAGLTDTQYF. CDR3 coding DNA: TGTGCCAGCAGCTCAAGGGGACTAGCGGGACTCACAGATACGCAGTATTTT.

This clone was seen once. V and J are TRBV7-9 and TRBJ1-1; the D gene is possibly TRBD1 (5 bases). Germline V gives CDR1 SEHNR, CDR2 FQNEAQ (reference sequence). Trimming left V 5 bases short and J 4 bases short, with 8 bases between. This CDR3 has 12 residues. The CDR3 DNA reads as TGTGCCAGCAGCCCCGGGGGCACTGAAGCTTTCTTT. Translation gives CASSPGGTEAFF. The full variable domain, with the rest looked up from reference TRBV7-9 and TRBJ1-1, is DTGVSQNPRHKITKRGQNVTFRCDPISEHNRLYWYRQTLGQGPEFLTYFQNEAQLEKSRLLSDRFSAERPKGSFSTLEIQRTEQGDSAMYLCASSPGGTEAFFGQGTRLTVV.

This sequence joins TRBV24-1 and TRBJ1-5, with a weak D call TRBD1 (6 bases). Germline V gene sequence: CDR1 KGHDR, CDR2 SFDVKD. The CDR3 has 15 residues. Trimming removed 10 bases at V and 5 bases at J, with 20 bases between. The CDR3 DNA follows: TGTGCCACTCAACACGCCAGGGGACCGGATCAGCCCCAGCATTTT. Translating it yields CATQHARGPDQPQHF.

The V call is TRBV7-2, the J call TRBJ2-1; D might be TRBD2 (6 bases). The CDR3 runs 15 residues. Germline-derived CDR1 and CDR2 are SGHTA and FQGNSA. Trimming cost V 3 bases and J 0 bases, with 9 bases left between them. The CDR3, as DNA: TGTGCCAGCAGCTTTAGCGGAAGCTCCTACAATGAGCAGTTCTTC. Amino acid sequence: CASSFSGSSYNEQFF.

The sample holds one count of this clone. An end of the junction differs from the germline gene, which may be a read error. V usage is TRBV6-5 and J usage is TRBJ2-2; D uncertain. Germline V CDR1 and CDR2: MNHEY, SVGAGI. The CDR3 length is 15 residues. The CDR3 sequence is CASSYAGSNTGELFF. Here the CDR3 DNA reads TGTGCCAGCAGTTACGCAGGTTCGAATACCGGGGAGCTGTTTTTT.

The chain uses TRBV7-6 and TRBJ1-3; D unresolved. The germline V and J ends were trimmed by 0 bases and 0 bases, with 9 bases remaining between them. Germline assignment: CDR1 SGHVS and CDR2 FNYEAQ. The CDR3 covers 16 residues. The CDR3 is CASSLAISGSGNTIYF. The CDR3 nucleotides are TGTGCCAGCAGCTTAGCGATTTCGGGCTCTGGAAACACCATATATTTT.

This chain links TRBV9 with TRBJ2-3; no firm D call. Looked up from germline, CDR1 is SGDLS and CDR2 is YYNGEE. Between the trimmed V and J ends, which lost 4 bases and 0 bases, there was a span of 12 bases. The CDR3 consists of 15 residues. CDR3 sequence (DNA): TGTGCCAGCAGCCCCCGCGGCACTAGCACAGATACGCAGTATTTT. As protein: CASSPRGTSTDTQYF.

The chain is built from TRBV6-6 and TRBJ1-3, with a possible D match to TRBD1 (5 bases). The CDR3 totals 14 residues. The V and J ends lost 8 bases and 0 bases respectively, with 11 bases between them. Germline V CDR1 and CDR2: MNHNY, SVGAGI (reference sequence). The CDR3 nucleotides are TGTGCCAGCGGCGACAGTCTCTCTGGAAACACCATATATTTT. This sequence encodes CASGDSLSGNTIYF.

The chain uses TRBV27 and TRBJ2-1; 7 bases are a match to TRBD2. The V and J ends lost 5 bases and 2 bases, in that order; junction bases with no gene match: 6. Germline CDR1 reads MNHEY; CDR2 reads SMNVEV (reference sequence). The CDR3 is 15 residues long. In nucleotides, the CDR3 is TGTGCCAGCAGTAGAGGCGGGAGAACCTACAATGAGCAGTTCTTC. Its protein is CASSRGGRTYNEQFF.

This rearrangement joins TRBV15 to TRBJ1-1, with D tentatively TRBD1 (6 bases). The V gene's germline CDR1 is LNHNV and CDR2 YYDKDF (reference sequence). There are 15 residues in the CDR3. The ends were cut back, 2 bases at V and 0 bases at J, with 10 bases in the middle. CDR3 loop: CATSRQDSMNTEAFF. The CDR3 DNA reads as TGTGCCACCAGCAGACAGGACAGCATGAACACTGAAGCTTTCTTT.

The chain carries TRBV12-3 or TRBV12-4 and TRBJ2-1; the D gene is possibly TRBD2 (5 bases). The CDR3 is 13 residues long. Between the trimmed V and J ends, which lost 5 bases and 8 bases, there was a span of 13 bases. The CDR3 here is CASSQPGNHEQFF. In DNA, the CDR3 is TGTGCCAGCAGTCAACCGGGGAACCATGAGCAGTTCTTC.

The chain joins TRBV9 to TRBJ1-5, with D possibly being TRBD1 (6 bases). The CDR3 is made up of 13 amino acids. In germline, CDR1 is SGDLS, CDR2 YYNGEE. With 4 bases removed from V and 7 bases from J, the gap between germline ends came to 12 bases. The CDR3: CASSSQGTQPQHF. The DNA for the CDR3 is TGTGCCAGCAGCTCACAGGGTACGCAGCCCCAGCATTTT.

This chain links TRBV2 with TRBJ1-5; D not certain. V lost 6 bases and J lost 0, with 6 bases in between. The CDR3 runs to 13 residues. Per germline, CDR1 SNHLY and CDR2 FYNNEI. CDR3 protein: CASSVYSNQPQHF. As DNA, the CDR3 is TGTGCCAGCAGCGTATATAGCAATCAGCCCCAGCATTTT.

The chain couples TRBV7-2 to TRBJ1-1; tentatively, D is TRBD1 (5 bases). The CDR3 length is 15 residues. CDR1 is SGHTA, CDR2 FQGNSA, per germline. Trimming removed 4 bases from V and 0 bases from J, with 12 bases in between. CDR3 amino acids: CASSSQTAMNTEAFF. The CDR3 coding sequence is TGTGCCAGCAGCTCCCAGACAGCCATGAACACTGAAGCTTTCTTT.

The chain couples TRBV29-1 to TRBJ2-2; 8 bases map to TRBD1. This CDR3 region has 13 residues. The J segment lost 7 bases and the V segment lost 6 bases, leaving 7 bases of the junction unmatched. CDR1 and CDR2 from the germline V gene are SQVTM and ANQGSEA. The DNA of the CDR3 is TGCAGCGTGAAGACAGGGGTAATCGGGGAGCTGTTTTTT. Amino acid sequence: CSVKTGVIGELFF.

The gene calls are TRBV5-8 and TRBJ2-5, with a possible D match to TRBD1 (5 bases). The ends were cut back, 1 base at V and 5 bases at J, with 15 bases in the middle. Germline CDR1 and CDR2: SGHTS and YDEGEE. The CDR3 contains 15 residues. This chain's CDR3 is CASSLSGLGWETQYF. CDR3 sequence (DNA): TGTGCCAGCAGCTTGTCAGGGCTCGGATGGGAGACCCAGTACTTC.

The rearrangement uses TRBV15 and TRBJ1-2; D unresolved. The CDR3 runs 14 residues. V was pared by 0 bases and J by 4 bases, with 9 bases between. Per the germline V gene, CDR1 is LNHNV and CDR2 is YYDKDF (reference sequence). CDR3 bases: TGTGCCACCAGCAGAGATCTGGCAAGCTATGGCTACACCTTC. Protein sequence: CATSRDLASYGYTF.

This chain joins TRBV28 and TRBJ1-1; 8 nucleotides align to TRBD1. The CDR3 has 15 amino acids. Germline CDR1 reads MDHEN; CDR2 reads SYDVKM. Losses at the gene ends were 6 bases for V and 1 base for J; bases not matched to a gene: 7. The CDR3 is CASSSDRGKNTEAFF. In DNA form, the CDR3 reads TGTGCCAGCAGCTCAGACAGGGGAAAGAACACTGAAGCTTTCTTT.

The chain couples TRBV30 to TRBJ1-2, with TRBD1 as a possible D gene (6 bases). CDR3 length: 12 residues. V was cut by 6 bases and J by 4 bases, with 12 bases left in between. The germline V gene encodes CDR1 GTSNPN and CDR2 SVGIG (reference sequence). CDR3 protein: CACTGSGYGYTF. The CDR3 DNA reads TGTGCCTGTACAGGGTCCGGCTATGGCTACACCTTC.

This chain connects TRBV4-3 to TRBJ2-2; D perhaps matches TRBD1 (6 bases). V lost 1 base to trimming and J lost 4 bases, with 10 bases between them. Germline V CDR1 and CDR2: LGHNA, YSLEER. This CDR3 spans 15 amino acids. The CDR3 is CASSQVQGPTGELFF. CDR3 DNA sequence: TGCGCCAGCAGCCAAGTACAGGGACCCACCGGGGAGCTGTTTTTT.

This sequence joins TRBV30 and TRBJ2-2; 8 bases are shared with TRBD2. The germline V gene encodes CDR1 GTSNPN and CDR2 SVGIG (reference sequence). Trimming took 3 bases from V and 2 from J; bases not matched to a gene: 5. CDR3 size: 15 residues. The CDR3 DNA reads TGTGCCTGGAGACCGACTAGCGTCAACACCGGGGAGCTGTTTTTT. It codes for CAWRPTSVNTGELFF.

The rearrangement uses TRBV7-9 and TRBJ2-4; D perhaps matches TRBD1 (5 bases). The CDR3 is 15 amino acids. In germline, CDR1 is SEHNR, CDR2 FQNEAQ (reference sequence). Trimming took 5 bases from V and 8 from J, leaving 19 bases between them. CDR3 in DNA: TGTGCCAGCAGCCCCGGCAGGGTGGATCGTGACATTCAGTACTTC. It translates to CASSPGRVDRDIQYF.

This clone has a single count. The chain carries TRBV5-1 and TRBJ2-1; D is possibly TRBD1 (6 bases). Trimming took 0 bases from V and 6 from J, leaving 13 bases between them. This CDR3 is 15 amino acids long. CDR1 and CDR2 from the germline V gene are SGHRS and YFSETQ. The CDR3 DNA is TGCGCCAGCAGCTTGGCCCAGGGGCTCGGCAATGAGCAGTTCTTC. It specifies CASSLAQGLGNEQFF.

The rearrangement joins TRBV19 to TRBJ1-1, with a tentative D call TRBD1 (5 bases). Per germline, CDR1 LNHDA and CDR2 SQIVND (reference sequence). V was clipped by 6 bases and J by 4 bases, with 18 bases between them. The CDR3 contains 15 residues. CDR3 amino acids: CASRRPRGEITEAFF. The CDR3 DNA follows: TGTGCCAGTAGGAGGCCCCGGGGGGAGATCACTGAAGCTTTCTTT. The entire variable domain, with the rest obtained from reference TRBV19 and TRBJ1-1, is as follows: DGGITQSPKYLFRKEGQNVTLSCEQNLNHDAMYWYRQDPGQGLRLIYYSQIVNDFQKGDIAEGYSVSREKKESFPLTVTSAQKNPTAFYLCASRRPRGEITEAFFGQGTRLTVV.

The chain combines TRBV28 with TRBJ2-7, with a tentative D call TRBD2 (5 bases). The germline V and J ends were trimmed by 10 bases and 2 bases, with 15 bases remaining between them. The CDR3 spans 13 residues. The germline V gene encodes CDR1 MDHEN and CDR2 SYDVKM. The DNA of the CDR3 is TGTGCCACCGGGCGGGTTTCCCCCTACGAGCAGTACTTC. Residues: CATGRVSPYEQYF. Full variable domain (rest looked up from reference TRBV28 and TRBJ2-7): DVKVTQSSRYLVKRTGEKVFLECVQDMDHENMFWYRQDPGLGLRLIYFSYDVKMKEKGDIPEGYSVSREKKERFSLILESASTNQTSMYLCATGRVSPYEQYFGPGTRLTVT.